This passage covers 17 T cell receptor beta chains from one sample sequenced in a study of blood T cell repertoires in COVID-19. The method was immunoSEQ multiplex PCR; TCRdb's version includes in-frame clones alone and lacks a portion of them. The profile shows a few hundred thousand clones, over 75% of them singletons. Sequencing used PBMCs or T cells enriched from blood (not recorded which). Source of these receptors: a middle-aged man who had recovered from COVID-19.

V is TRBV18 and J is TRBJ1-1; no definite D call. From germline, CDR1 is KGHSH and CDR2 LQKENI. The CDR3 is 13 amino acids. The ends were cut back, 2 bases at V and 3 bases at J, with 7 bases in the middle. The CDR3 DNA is TGTGCCAGCTCACCAGCCCGGGACACTGAAGCTTTCTTT. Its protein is CASSPARDTEAFF.

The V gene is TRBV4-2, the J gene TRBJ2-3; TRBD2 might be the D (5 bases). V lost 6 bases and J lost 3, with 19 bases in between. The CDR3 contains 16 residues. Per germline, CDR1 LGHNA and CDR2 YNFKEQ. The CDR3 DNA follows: TGTGCCAGCAGTCCGATTTCGGGTTCGGGAACAGATACGCAGTATTTT. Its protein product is CASSPISGSGTDTQYF.

Here the CDR3 reads CASSLVRNTEAFF. CDR3 nucleotides: TGTGCCAGCAGCTTAGTCAGGAACACTGAAGCTTTCTTT. The J gene is TRBJ1-1, the V gene TRBV7-8; D remains unclear. Trimming shortened V by 1 base and J by 1 base, and 4 bases separated the two germline ends. The CDR3 runs 13 residues. CDR1 is SGHVS and CDR2 is FQNEAQ in the germline V gene.

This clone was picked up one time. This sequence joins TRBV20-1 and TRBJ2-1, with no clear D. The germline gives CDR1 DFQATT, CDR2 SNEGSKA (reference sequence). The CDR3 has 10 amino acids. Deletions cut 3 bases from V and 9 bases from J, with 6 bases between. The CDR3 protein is CSASYGEQFF. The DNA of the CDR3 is TGCAGTGCTAGCTACGGTGAGCAGTTCTTC.

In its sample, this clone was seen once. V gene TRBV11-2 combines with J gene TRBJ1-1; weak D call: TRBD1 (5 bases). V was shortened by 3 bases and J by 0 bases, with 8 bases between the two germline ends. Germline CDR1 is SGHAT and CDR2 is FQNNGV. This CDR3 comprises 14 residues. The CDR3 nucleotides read TGTGCCAGCAGCTTTGCAGGGTTGAACACTGAAGCTTTCTTT. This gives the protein CASSFAGLNTEAFF.

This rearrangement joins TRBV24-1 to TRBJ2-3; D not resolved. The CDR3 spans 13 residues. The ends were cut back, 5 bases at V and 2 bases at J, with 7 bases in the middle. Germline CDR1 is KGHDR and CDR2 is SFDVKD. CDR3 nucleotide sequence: TGTGCCACCAGTGTGGCATCCACAGATACGCAGTATTTT. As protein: CATSVASTDTQYF.

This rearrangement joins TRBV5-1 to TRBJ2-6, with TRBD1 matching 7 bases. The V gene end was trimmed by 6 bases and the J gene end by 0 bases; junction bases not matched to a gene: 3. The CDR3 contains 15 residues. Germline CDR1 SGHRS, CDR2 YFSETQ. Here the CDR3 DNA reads TGCGCCAGCAACAGGGGCTACTCTGGGGCCAACGTCCTGACTTTC. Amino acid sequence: CASNRGYSGANVLTF. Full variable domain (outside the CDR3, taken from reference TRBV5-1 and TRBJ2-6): KAGVTQTPRYLIKTRGQQVTLSCSPISGHRSVSWYQQTPGQGLQFLFEYFSETQRNKGNFPGRFSGRQFSNSRSEMNVSTLELGDSALYLCASNRGYSGANVLTFGAGSRLTVL.

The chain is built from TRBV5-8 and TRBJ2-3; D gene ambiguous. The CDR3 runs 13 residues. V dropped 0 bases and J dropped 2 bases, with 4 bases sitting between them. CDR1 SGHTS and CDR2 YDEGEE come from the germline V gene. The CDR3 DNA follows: TGTGCCAGCAGCTTGGCCAACACAGATACGCAGTATTTT. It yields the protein CASSLANTDTQYF.

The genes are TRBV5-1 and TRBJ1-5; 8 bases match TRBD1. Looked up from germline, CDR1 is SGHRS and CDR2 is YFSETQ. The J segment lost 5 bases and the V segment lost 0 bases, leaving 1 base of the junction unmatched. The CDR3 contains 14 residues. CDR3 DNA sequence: TGCGCCAGCAGCTTGGAACAGGGGGATCAGCCCCAGCATTTT. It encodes CASSLEQGDQPQHF.

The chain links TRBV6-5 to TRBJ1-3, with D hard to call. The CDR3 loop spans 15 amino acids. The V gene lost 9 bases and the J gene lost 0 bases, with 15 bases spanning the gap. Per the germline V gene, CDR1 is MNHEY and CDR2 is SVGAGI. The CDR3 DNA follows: TGTGCCAGTAAGATTCAAGACACCTCTGGAAACACCATATATTTT. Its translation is CASKIQDTSGNTIYF.

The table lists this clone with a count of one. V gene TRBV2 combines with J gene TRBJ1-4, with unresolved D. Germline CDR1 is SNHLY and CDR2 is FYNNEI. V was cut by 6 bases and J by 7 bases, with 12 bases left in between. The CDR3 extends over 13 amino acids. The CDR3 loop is CASRVGVGEKLFF. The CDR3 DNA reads TGTGCCAGCAGAGTCGGGGTCGGTGAAAAACTGTTTTTT.

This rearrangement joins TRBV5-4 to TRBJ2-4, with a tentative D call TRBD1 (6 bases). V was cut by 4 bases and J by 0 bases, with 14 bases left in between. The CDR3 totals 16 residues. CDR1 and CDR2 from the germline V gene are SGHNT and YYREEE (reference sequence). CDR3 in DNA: TGTGCCAGCAGCGCCGACAGGTCACTAGCCAAAAACATTCAGTACTTC. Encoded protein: CASSADRSLAKNIQYF.

CDR3 nucleotides: TGTGCCAGCAGCTTACAAGCGGGAGTCACCTACAATGAGCAGTTCTTC. It translates to CASSLQAGVTYNEQFF. This chain uses TRBV7-3 with TRBJ2-1; 8 nucleotides agree with TRBD2. CDR3 length equals 16 residues. Germline V lookup: CDR1 SGHTA, CDR2 FQGTGA. The V segment lost 2 bases and the J segment 2 bases; nucleotides outside the gene matches: 5.

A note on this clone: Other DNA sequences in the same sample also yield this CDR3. The CDR3 loop reads CASGLGQGYQPQHF. CDR3 coding DNA: TGTGCTAGTGGTTTGGGACAGGGCTATCAGCCCCAGCATTTT. The rearrangement joins TRBV12-5 to TRBJ1-5, with 7 bases aligning to TRBD1. J was trimmed by 5 bases and V by 1 base; bases with no gene match: 2. The CDR3 is 14 residues long. CDR1 is LGHNT and CDR2 is FRNRAP in the germline V gene.

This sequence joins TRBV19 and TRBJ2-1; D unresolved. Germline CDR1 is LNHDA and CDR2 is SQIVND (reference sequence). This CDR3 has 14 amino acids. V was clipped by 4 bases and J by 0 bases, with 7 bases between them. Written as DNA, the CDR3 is TGTGCCAGTAGTAATCTTCTCTCCTACAATGAGCAGTTCTTC. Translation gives CASSNLLSYNEQFF.

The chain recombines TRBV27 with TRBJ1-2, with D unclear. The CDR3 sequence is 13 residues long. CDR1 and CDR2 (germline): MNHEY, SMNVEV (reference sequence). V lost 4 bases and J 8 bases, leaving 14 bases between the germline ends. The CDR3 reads CASSSLVRGGYTF. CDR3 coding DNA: TGTGCCAGCAGTTCACTTGTACGGGGAGGCTACACCTTC.

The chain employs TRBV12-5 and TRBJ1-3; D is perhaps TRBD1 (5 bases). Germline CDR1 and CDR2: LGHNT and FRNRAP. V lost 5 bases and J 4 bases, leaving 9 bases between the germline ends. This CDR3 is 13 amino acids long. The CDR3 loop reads CASGPSGGNTIYF. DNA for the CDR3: TGTGCTAGTGGTCCCTCAGGGGGAAACACCATATATTTT.